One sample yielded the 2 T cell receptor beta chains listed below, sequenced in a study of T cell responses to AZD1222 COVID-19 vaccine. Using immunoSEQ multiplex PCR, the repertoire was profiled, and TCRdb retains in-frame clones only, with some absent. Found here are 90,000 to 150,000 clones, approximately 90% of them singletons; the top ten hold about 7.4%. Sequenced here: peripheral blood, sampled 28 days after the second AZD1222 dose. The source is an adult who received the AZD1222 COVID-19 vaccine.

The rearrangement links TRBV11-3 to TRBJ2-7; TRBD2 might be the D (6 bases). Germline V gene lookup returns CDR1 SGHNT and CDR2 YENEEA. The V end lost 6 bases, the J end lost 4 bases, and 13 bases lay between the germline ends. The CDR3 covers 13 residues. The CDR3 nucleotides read TGTGCCAGCAGGCCTGGACGGGAGTACGAGCAGTACTTC. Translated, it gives CASRPGREYEQYF.

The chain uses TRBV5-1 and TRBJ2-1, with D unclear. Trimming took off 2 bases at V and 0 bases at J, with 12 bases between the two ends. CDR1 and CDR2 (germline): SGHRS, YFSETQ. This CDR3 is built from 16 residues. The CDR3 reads CASSLRDSRSYNEQFF. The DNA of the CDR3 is TGCGCCAGCAGCTTAAGGGATAGTCGCTCCTACAATGAGCAGTTCTTC.